This TCR beta chain was sequenced during a study of beta chain features in type 1 diabetes. Background on the study: Cell yields, gender and age were similar in healthy donors and patients. Cells sorted and examined across all samples totaled approximately 100,000,000. Study-wide results and caveats: Patients with Type 1 diabetes showed moderately but significantly shorter TCRB CDR3s in all four CD4+ subsets.

This clone was seen more than once but under ten times. Its antigen is currently unknown. With 4 bases removed from V and 3 bases from J, the gap between germline ends came to 13 bases. CDR1 LNHDA and CDR2 SQIVND come from the germline V gene (reference sequence). This CDR3 spans 14 amino acids. Expressed TCRB transcripts were sequenced because the isolated RNA had all been reverse transcribed beforehand. Measured with immunoSEQ multiplex PCR; TCRdb has only the in-frame clones, and not every one. The sample comprises about 640,000 clones, roughly 12% of which are singletons, and roughly 0.12% rests with the top ten.

The sequence came from a man in his thirties or forties with type 1 diabetes. Material: naive CD4+ T cells from blood. The rearrangement joins TRBV19 to TRBJ2-7; possible D gene TRBD1, 6 bases. CDR3 DNA: TGTGCCAGTAGTACGAGGGGACAAATCTACGAGCAGTACTTC. It yields the protein CASSTRGQIYEQYF.